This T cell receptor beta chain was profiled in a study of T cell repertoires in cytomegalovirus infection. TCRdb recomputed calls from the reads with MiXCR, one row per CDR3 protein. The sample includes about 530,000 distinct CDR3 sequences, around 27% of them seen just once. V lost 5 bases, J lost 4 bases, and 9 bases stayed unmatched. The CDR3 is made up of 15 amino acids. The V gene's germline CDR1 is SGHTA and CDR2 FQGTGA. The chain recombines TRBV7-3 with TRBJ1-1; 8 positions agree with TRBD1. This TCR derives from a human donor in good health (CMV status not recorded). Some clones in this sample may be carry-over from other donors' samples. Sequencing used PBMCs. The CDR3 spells CASSPYTGGATEAFF. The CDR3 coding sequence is TGTGCCAGCAGCCCTTATACAGGGGGAGCCACTGAAGCTTTCTTT.